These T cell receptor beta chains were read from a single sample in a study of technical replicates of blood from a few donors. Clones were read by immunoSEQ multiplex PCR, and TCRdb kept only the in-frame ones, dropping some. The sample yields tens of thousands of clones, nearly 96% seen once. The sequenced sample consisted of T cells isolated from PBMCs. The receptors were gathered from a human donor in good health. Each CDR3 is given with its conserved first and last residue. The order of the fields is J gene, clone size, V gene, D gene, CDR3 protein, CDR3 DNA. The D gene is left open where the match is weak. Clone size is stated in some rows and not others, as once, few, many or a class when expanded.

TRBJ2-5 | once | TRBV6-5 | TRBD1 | CASRLGTGQETQYF | TGTGCCAGCAGACTCGGGACAGGGCAAGAGACCCAGTACTTC
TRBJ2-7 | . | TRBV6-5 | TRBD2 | CASSSLAALYEQYF | TGTGCCAGCAGTTCACTAGCGGCCCTCTACGAGCAGTACTTC
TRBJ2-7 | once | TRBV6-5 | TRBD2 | CASRRTSGIYEQYF | TGTGCCAGCAGAAGGACTAGCGGGATATACGAGCAGTACTTC
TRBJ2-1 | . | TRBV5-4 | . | CASSDRLSSSYNEQFF | TGTGCCAGCAGCGACAGGTTGAGTTCTTCCTACAATGAGCAGTTCTTC
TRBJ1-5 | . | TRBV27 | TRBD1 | CASSWDRTNQPQHF | TGTGCCAGCAGTTGGGACAGAACTAATCAGCCCCAGCATTTT
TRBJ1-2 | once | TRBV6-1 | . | CASSEAANNYGYTF | TGTGCCAGCAGTGAGGCAGCGAACAACTATGGCTACACCTTC
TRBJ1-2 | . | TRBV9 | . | CASSVEPSNIYGYTF | TGTGCCAGCAGCGTAGAGCCTTCAAATATTTATGGCTACACCTTC
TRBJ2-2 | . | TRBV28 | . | CASSLRPGATGELFF | TGTGCCAGCAGTTTAAGGCCGGGAGCCACCGGGGAGCTGTTTTTT
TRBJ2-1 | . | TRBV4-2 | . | CASSQAGPIREVNNEQFF | TGTGCCAGCAGCCAAGCGGGCCCTATAAGGGAGGTAAACAATGAGCAGTTCTTC
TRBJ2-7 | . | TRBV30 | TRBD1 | CAWSAMTGDHEQYF | TGTGCCTGGAGTGCCATGACAGGGGACCACGAGCAGTACTTC
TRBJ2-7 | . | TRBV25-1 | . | CASNNRDLFYEQYF | TGTGCCAGCAACAACAGGGACCTTTTTTACGAGCAGTACTTC
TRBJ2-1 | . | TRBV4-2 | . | CASSQESAPDEQFF | TGTGCCAGCAGCCAAGAAAGCGCGCCAGATGAGCAGTTCTTC
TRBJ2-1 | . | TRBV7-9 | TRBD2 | CASSLSLAGEYNEQFF | TGTGCCAGCAGCTTATCGCTGGCGGGAGAGTACAATGAGCAGTTCTTC
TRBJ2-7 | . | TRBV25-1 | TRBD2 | CASSLFLGGSSYEQYF | TGTGCCAGCAGCCTCTTCCTCGGCGGGAGCTCCTACGAGCAGTACTTC
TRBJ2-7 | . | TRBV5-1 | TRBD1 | CASSLAPGDRGLFGEQYF | TGCGCCAGCAGCTTGGCGCCTGGGGACAGGGGCCTTTTTGGCGAGCAGTACTTC
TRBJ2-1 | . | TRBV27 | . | CASSLAGDEQFF | TGTGCCAGCAGTTTAGCCGGTGATGAGCAGTTCTTC
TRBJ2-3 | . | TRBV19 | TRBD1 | CAMSRGQDTDTQYF | TGTGCCATGTCCAGGGGGCAGGACACAGATACGCAGTATTTT
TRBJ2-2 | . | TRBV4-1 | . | CASSQDPGAANTGELFF | TGCGCCAGCAGCCAAGATCCGGGAGCCGCGAACACCGGGGAGCTGTTTTTT
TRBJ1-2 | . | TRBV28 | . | CASSDSSYGYTF | TGTGCCAGCAGTGACTCCTCCTATGGCTACACCTTC
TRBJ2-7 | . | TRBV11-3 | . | CASSLSDLLQYF | TGTGCCAGCAGCTTATCGGACTTGCTGCAGTACTTC
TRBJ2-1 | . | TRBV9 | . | CASSVGNGGHEQFF | TGTGCCAGCAGCGTAGGAAACGGGGGGCATGAGCAGTTCTTC
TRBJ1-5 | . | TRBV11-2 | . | CASSLNGFNQPQHF | TGTGCCAGCAGCTTAAACGGGTTCAATCAGCCCCAGCATTTT
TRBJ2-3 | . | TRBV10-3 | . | CAILGLGSTDTQYF | TGTGCCATCTTGGGACTGGGGAGCACAGATACGCAGTATTTT
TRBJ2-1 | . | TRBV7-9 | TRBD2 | CASSLFRASGSYNEQFF | TGTGCCAGCAGCTTATTTCGGGCTAGCGGATCCTACAATGAGCAGTTCTTC
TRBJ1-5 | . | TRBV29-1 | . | CSVEEVSGEPQHF | TGCAGCGTTGAAGAGGTCTCAGGGGAGCCCCAGCATTTT
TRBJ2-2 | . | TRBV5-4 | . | CASSLGSGELFF | TGTGCCAGCAGCCTAGGTTCCGGGGAGCTGTTTTTT
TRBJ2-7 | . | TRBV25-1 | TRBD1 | CAAGTGAYEQYF | TGTGCCGCCGGGACAGGAGCCTACGAGCAGTACTTC
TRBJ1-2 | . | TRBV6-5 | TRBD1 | CASRGTGGFWGYTF | TGTGCCAGCCGGGGGACAGGGGGCTTTTGGGGCTACACCTTC
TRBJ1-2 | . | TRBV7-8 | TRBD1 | CASSSGTGRIGGYGYTF | TGTGCCAGCAGTTCCGGGACAGGGAGAATAGGAGGGTATGGCTACACCTTC
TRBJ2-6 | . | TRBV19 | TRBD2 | CASSMEIAGGELAGANVLTF | TGTGCCAGTAGTATGGAAATAGCGGGAGGGGAACTAGCTGGGGCCAACGTCCTGACTTTC
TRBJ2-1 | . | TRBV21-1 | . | CASSKVLRTGCTNEQFF | TGTGCCAGCAGCAAAGTCTTGAGGACAGGGTGCACGAATGAGCAGTTCTTC
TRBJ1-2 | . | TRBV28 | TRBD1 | CASSLFEGGGGYTF | TGTGCCAGCAGTTTATTTGAAGGAGGGGGCGGCTACACCTTC
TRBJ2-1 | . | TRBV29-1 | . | CSVDKPGDSSGNEQFF | TGCAGCGTTGATAAGCCAGGGGATTCATCGGGCAATGAGCAGTTCTTC
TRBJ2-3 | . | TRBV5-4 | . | CASSLGGGADTQYF | TGTGCCAGCAGCTTGGGAGGGGGGGCAGATACGCAGTATTTT
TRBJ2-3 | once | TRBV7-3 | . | CASSPGGVGGTDTQYF | TGTGCCAGCAGCCCCGGAGGGGTAGGCGGCACAGATACGCAGTATTTT
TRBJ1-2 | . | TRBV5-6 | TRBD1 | CASSSWTGGNYGYTF | TGTGCCAGCAGCTCTTGGACAGGGGGCAACTATGGCTACACCTTC
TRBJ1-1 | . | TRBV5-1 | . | CASSLDISPEAFF | TGCGCCAGCAGCTTGGATATAAGCCCTGAAGCTTTCTTT
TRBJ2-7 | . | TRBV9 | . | CASSVGEPYEQYF | TGTGCCAGCAGCGTAGGAGAACCTTACGAGCAGTACTTC
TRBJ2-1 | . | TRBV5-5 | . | CASSLLVLGGYNEQFF | TGTGCCAGCAGCTTGTTAGTCCTGGGGGGTTACAATGAGCAGTTCTTC
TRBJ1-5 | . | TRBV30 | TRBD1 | CAWSRQGIQPQHF | TGTGCCTGGAGTCGACAGGGGATTCAGCCCCAGCATTTT
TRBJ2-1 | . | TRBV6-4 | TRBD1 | CASSGGTANEQFF | TGTGCCAGCAGTGGAGGGACAGCCAATGAGCAGTTCTTC
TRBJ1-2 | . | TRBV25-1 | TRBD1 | CASIGQAAGDYGYTF | TGTGCCAGCATCGGACAGGCTGCTGGAGACTATGGCTACACCTTC
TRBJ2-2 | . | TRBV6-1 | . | CASNSFTGELFF | TGTGCCAGCAACTCCTTCACCGGGGAGCTGTTTTTT
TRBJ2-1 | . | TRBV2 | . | CASREGSYNEQFF | TGTGCCAGCAGAGAGGGCTCCTACAATGAGCAGTTCTTC
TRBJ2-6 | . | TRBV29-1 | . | CSVEAAGANVLTF | TGCAGCGTTGAAGCGGCTGGGGCCAACGTCCTGACTTTC
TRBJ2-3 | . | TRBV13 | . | CASSSLRDTQYF | TGTGCCAGCAGCTCCCTGAGAGATACGCAGTATTTT
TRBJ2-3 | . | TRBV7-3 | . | CASSFARASDTQYF | TGTGCCAGCAGCTTTGCGAGGGCCTCAGATACGCAGTATTTT
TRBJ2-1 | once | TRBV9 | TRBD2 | CASSVAGSGRPNEQFF | TGTGCCAGCAGCGTAGCTGGTAGCGGGAGACCCAATGAGCAGTTCTTC
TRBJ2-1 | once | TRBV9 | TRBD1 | CASSVAWDRVSNEQFF | TGTGCCAGCAGCGTAGCATGGGACAGGGTGTCCAATGAGCAGTTCTTC
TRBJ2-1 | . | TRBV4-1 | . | CASSQGEAGIFNEQFF | TGCGCCAGCAGCCAAGGTGAGGCGGGAATATTCAATGAGCAGTTCTTC
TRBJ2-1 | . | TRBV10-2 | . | CASSPSTSSDEQFF | TGCGCCAGCAGTCCCTCCACTAGCTCCGATGAGCAGTTCTTC
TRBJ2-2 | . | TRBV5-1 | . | CASSLKEVGHLSGELFF | TGCGCCAGCAGCTTGAAAGAGGTGGGACATCTTTCCGGGGAGCTGTTTTTT
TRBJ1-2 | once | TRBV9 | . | CASSVARTTAANYGYTF | TGTGCCAGCAGCGTAGCCCGAACGACAGCAGCTAACTATGGCTACACCTTC